This T cell receptor beta chain was retrieved from a study of T cell changes during pregnancy in multiple sclerosis. V was clipped by 4 bases and J by 3 bases; unmatched bases: 4. This CDR3 is built from 15 residues. CDR1 is SNHLY and CDR2 is FYNNEI in the germline V gene. The assay was immunoSEQ multiplex PCR, and TCRdb's table has in-frame clones only and misses some. The sample holds tens of thousands of clones, over 90% seen once. Sequencing used peripheral blood, obtained after pregnancy. The sequence came from a female donor with multiple sclerosis, enrolled in a pregnancy study. The chain recombines TRBV2 with TRBJ1-4, with 8 positions matching TRBD1. In DNA, the CDR3 is TGTGCCAGCAGTGGAAACAGGGGGTCTAATGAAAAACTGTTTTTT. Its protein is CASSGNRGSNEKLFF.